These 31 T cell receptor beta chains were all obtained from the same sample, sequenced in a study of T cells in Graves' hyperthyroidism and ophthalmopathy. Amplification of TCR beta CDR3 regions used RNA as the template. During a first-round RT-PCR of the TCR CDR3, the HTBI primer set was used. TCRdb recomputed calls from the multiplex PCR reads with MiXCR, one row per CDR3 protein. The repertoire includes hundreds of thousands of distinct CDR3 sequences, less than 25% of them detected once, and 34% sits in the top ten. The material sequenced was blood. The source is a man aged 25-40 years with Graves' ophthalmopathy.

CDR3 region: CATSKGTSITDTQYF. The CDR3 coding sequence is TGTGCCACCAGTAAGGGGACTAGTATAACAGATACGCAGTATTTT. The V call is TRBV7-6, the J call TRBJ2-3, with TRBD2 matching over 8 bases. CDR1 is SGHVS and CDR2 is FNYEAQ in the germline V gene. The CDR3 contains 15 residues. Trimming took 10 bases from V and 3 from J; bases not matched to a gene: 12.

CDR3 DNA: TGTGCCAGCAGTTTGCTCTCTAGCTCTGAGACCCAGTACTTC. Amino acid sequence: CASSLLSSSETQYF. The chain joins TRBV28 to TRBJ2-5; a weak D match, TRBD2 (5 bases). CDR3 size: 14 residues. CDR1 and CDR2 (germline): MDHEN, SYDVKM. Trimming left V 3 bases short and J 5 bases short, with 13 bases between.

In its sample, this clonotype was seen a few times. The V gene is TRBV6-1, the J gene TRBJ1-4; D call uncertain. Germline assignment: CDR1 MNHNS and CDR2 SASEGT. The length of the CDR3 is 14 residues. V gave up 2 bases and J gave up 7 bases, with 11 bases separating them. CDR3 region: CASSEFPGLEKLFF. The CDR3 coding sequence is TGTGCCAGCAGTGAATTCCCAGGCCTTGAAAAACTGTTTTTT.

This clonotype was seen a handful of times. This rearrangement joins TRBV6-1 to TRBJ2-5; D assignment may be TRBD1 or TRBD2 (6 bases each). Trimming removed 10 bases from V and 2 bases from J, with 14 bases in between. Germline V lookup: CDR1 MNHNS, CDR2 SASEGT. This CDR3 spans 13 amino acids. The CDR3 loop is CATTRGLQETQYF. The CDR3, as DNA: TGTGCCACCACCCGGGGGCTACAAGAGACCCAGTACTTC.

This chain links TRBV7-3 with TRBJ2-2; D uncertain. The CDR3 is 13 amino acids. The germline V gene has CDR1 SGHTA and CDR2 FQGTGA. Between the trimmed V and J ends, which lost 2 bases and 7 bases, there was a span of 8 bases. The CDR3 here is CASSLVSDGELFF. The CDR3, as DNA: TGTGCCAGCAGCTTAGTGTCGGACGGGGAGCTGTTTTTT.

The chain joins TRBV12-3 or TRBV12-4 to TRBJ2-7; unclear D gene. V was pared by 6 bases and J by 7 bases, with 10 bases between. The CDR3 spans 11 residues. The chain's CDR3 is CASRTLGEQYF. In nucleotides, the CDR3 is TGTGCCAGCAGGACCTTGGGGGAGCAGTACTTC.

This clonotype showed up just a few times. The CDR3 region is CASSLLYAGTNNEQFF. CDR3 DNA: TGTGCCAGCAGTTTACTTTATGCCGGGACCAACAATGAGCAGTTCTTC. The rearrangement uses TRBV27 and TRBJ2-1, with D possibly being TRBD1 or TRBD2 (5 bases each). Germline V gives CDR1 MNHEY, CDR2 SMNVEV (reference sequence). V shed 2 bases and J shed 5 bases, with 16 bases lying between them. This CDR3 region has 16 residues.

This clonotype was detected ten times or more. The J gene is TRBJ2-7, the V gene TRBV28, with D tentatively TRBD2 (6 bases). CDR3 length: 14 amino acids. The germline V gene has CDR1 MDHEN and CDR2 SYDVKM. With 2 bases removed from V and 7 bases from J, the gap between germline ends came to 15 bases. The CDR3 spells CASSLAGTSQEQYF. The CDR3 bases are TGTGCCAGCAGTTTAGCCGGGACTTCCCAAGAGCAGTACTTC.

This chain connects TRBV27 to TRBJ2-1; D perhaps matches TRBD2 (6 bases). V lost 2 bases and J lost 0, with 11 bases in between. This CDR3 is 16 amino acids long. Germline V gene lookup returns CDR1 MNHEY and CDR2 SMNVEV (reference sequence). This CDR3 reads CASSLDGGASYNEQFF. Written as DNA, the CDR3 is TGTGCCAGCAGTTTAGACGGAGGGGCCTCCTACAATGAGCAGTTCTTC.

This clonotype has only a few counts. The chain combines TRBV5-1 with TRBJ2-3; TRBD1 or TRBD2 may be the D gene (5 bases each). V lost 0 bases and J 0 bases, leaving 14 bases between the germline ends. Per germline, CDR1 SGHRS and CDR2 YFSETQ. The CDR3 runs to 17 residues. The CDR3 bases are TGCGCCAGCAGCTTGGCCGTGGGACGGACTAGCACAGATACGCAGTATTTT. Amino acids: CASSLAVGRTSTDTQYF. Combining the CDR3 with reference TRBV5-1 and TRBJ2-3 gives the whole variable domain KAGVTQTPRYLIKTRGQQVTLSCSPISGHRSVSWYQQTPGQGLQFLFEYFSETQRNKGNFPGRFSGRQFSNSRSEMNVSTLELGDSALYLCASSLAVGRTSTDTQYFGPGTRLTVL.

This clonotype has a handful of counts. V and J are TRBV10-3 and TRBJ2-3; 10 bases line up with TRBD2. The CDR3 spans 16 residues. The V gene end was trimmed by 4 bases and the J gene end by 0 bases; junction bases not matched to a gene: 4. The germline V gene has CDR1 ENHRY and CDR2 SYGVKD. The DNA of the CDR3 is TGTGCCATCAGTGCGGGACTAGCGTCTAGCACAGATACGCAGTATTTT. It codes for CAISAGLASSTDTQYF.

The rearrangement uses TRBV6-6 and TRBJ2-5; a possible D gene is TRBD2 (6 bases). The germline gives CDR1 MNHNY, CDR2 SVGAGI (reference sequence). The CDR3 totals 15 residues. Trimming left V 0 bases short and J 5 bases short, with 13 bases between. The CDR3 loop is CASSYSWFGGETQYF. The DNA for the CDR3 is TGTGCCAGCAGTTACTCGTGGTTTGGAGGGGAGACCCAGTACTTC.

The rearrangement links TRBV3-1 to TRBJ2-7; D is unresolved. The CDR3 length is 12 residues. Germline-derived CDR1 and CDR2 are LGHDT and YNNKEL (reference sequence). V was clipped by 7 bases and J by 4 bases, with 11 bases between them. The chain's CDR3 is CASTKEGYEQYF. CDR3 DNA sequence: TGTGCCAGCACTAAAGAAGGGTACGAGCAGTACTTC.

This rearrangement joins TRBV5-1 to TRBJ1-1; D is uncertain. V gave up 3 bases and J gave up 8 bases, with 11 bases separating them. The length of the CDR3 is 12 residues. In germline, CDR1 is SGHRS, CDR2 YFSETQ. CDR3 nucleotides: TGCGCCAGCAGCTCCCGAGATGGAGAAGCTTTCTTT. Translated: CASSSRDGEAFF.

This clonotype appeared a few times. This chain links TRBV28 with TRBJ2-7; D is unresolved. Germline V lookup: CDR1 MDHEN, CDR2 SYDVKM. CDR3 length: 13 amino acids. V dropped 2 bases and J dropped 2 bases, with 7 bases sitting between them. This CDR3 reads CASSLPNAYEQYF. The CDR3 region has the DNA TGTGCCAGCAGTTTACCTAACGCCTACGAGCAGTACTTC.

This clonotype was picked up a small number of times. The chain combines TRBV6-5 with TRBJ2-7, with D possibly TRBD1 on 6 matching bases. CDR1 and CDR2 from the germline V gene are MNHEY and SVGAGI. Trimming took 1 base from V and 5 from J, leaving 15 bases between them. The CDR3 spans 15 residues. CDR3 in amino acids: CASSYYGQGNDEQYF. The CDR3 DNA reads as TGTGCCAGCAGTTACTACGGGCAGGGGAACGACGAGCAGTACTTC.

This clonotype occurred many times. The gene calls are TRBV11-2 and TRBJ1-2, with 7 bases fitting TRBD1. The CDR3 totals 16 residues. The germline V gene has CDR1 SGHAT and CDR2 FQNNGV. Trimming took 2 bases from V and 1 from J; bases not matched to a gene: 7. CDR3 protein: CASSLLSGGFNYGYTF. The CDR3 DNA reads TGTGCCAGCAGCTTACTCTCAGGGGGTTTTAACTATGGCTACACCTTC.

This clonotype was counted a few times. CDR3 region: CAISEGTSSETQYF. The CDR3 DNA reads as TGTGCCATCAGTGAGGGCACTAGCAGTGAGACCCAGTACTTC. The J gene is TRBJ2-5, the V gene TRBV10-3; TRBD2 is a possible D gene (6 bases). The CDR3 spans 14 residues. Germline CDR1 and CDR2: ENHRY and SYGVKD. The V end was cut by 2 bases, the J end by 5 bases, with 12 bases between.

This clonotype turned up a few times. V usage is TRBV9 and J usage is TRBJ1-1, with TRBD1 matching over 9 bases. This CDR3 region has 15 residues. Germline-derived CDR1 and CDR2 are SGDLS and YYNGEE. J lost 1 base, V lost 3 bases, and 4 bases had no gene match. The CDR3 loop is CASSAYRGPNTEAFF. CDR3 bases: TGTGCCAGCAGCGCCTACAGGGGGCCGAACACTGAAGCTTTCTTT.

This clonotype has at least ten counts. The rearrangement joins TRBV11-2 to TRBJ1-2, with TRBD1 as a possible D gene (5 bases). Trimming cost V 2 bases and J 4 bases, with 14 bases left between them. From germline, CDR1 is SGHAT and CDR2 FQNNGV. The CDR3 extends over 15 amino acids. The CDR3 here is CASSLNPLGGYGYTF. The CDR3 nucleotides read TGTGCCAGCAGCTTAAATCCCCTCGGGGGCTATGGCTACACCTTC.

This clonotype was counted a few times. The rearrangement links TRBV20-1 to TRBJ2-7, with 13 bases that match TRBD2. This CDR3 is 15 amino acids long. V gave up 3 bases and J gave up 7 bases; unmatched junction bases: 9. CDR1 and CDR2 from the germline V gene are DFQATT and SNEGSKA (reference sequence). CDR3 sequence: CSASGTSGRAEEQYF. The CDR3 nucleotides are TGCAGTGCTAGTGGTACTAGCGGGAGGGCAGAGGAGCAGTACTTC.

The chain links TRBV20-1 to TRBJ2-7; D is perhaps TRBD1 (5 bases). Germline V lookup: CDR1 DFQATT, CDR2 SNEGSKA (reference sequence). Trimming removed 1 base at V and 6 bases at J, with 10 bases between. The CDR3 loop spans 12 amino acids. The CDR3 DNA reads TGCAGTGCTAGAGCGGTAAGGGGCGAGCAGTACTTC. Its protein is CSARAVRGEQYF.

This clonotype was recorded a few times. The V gene is TRBV27, the J gene TRBJ2-3; the D gene is possibly TRBD2 (5 bases). The CDR3 has 14 residues. With 6 bases removed from V and 3 bases from J, the gap between germline ends came to 13 bases. Germline CDR1 is MNHEY and CDR2 is SMNVEV (reference sequence). The CDR3 is CASSPLGMTDTQYF. The CDR3, as DNA: TGTGCCAGCAGCCCCCTCGGGATGACAGATACGCAGTATTTT.

This clonotype has only a few counts. V usage is TRBV10-1 and J usage is TRBJ1-4; 7 bases map to TRBD1. CDR1 is WNHNN, CDR2 SYGVQD, per germline (reference sequence). With 6 bases clipped from V and 5 bases from J, the junction kept 6 bases outside the gene matches. CDR3 length: 14 amino acids. DNA of the CDR3: TGCGCCAGCAGGATTGACAGGGTGAATGAAAAACTGTTTTTT. Translated, it gives CASRIDRVNEKLFF.

This clonotype was detected a few times. Possible read error: a much larger clone is one base away. The chain recombines TRBV12-3 or TRBV12-4 with TRBJ1-5; D perhaps matches TRBD1 (5 bases). The CDR3 consists of 14 residues. V lost 0 bases, J lost 4 bases, and 7 bases lay in between. CDR3 DNA: TGTGCCAGCAGTTTAGCGACAGTGAATCAGCCCCAGCATTTT. Protein product: CASSLATVNQPQHF.

The chain links TRBV20-1 to TRBJ2-7; D possibly uses TRBD1 or TRBD2 (5 bases each). This CDR3 contains 14 residues. Germline lookup yields CDR1 DFQATT and CDR2 SNEGSKA (reference sequence). Trimming took off 8 bases at V and 2 bases at J, with 19 bases between the two ends. CDR3 coding DNA: TGCAGTACTCGGGACGCTTCGCCGACCTACGAGCAGTACTTC. It yields the protein CSTRDASPTYEQYF.

This clonotype was detected many times. The chain uses TRBV7-2 and TRBJ2-7; D is undetermined. There are 13 residues in the CDR3. Germline V gene sequence: CDR1 SGHTA, CDR2 FQGNSA. Trimming removed 5 bases from V and 5 bases from J, with 13 bases in between. DNA of the CDR3: TGTGCCAGCAGCAGGAGTAGGGAAGACGAGCAGTACTTC. Its translation is CASSRSREDEQYF.

The chain joins TRBV30 to TRBJ2-3; 8 bases map to TRBD2. CDR1 is GTSNPN and CDR2 is SVGIG in the germline V gene (reference sequence). V lost 2 bases and J lost 1; bases outside the gene matches: 5. CDR3 length: 15 amino acids. Here the CDR3 reads CAWSRPSGRTDTQYF. The CDR3 DNA is TGTGCCTGGAGTCGGCCTAGCGGGCGCACAGATACGCAGTATTTT. Variable domain in full (rest from reference TRBV30 and TRBJ2-3): SQTIHQWPATLVQPVGSPLSLECTVEGTSNPNLYWYRQAAGRGLQLLFYSVGIGQISSEVPQNLSASRPQDRQFILSSKKLLLSDSGFYLCAWSRPSGRTDTQYFGPGTRLTVL.

In this sample, this clonotype turned up a few times. V gene TRBV28 combines with J gene TRBJ2-3; D ambiguous. The V end lost 6 bases, the J end lost 6 bases, and 7 bases lay between the germline ends. The CDR3 totals 11 residues. Germline CDR1 and CDR2: MDHEN and SYDVKM. In nucleotides, the CDR3 is TGTGCCAGCAGCGCTTGGGATACGCAGTATTTT. Amino acids: CASSAWDTQYF. Full variable domain (rest looked up from reference TRBV28 and TRBJ2-3): DVKVTQSSRYLVKRTGEKVFLECVQDMDHENMFWYRQDPGLGLRLIYFSYDVKMKEKGDIPEGYSVSREKKERFSLILESASTNQTSMYLCASSAWDTQYFGPGTRLTVL.

At least ten counts were recorded for this clonotype. The rearrangement links TRBV27 to TRBJ2-7; 9 bases are shared with TRBD2. Per the germline V gene, CDR1 is MNHEY and CDR2 is SMNVEV (reference sequence). This CDR3 has 14 residues. V was clipped by 5 bases and J by 3 bases; unmatched bases: 5. The chain's CDR3 is CASSKAGGGYEQYF. In DNA form, the CDR3 reads TGTGCCAGCAGTAAAGCGGGAGGAGGCTACGAGCAGTACTTC.

This clonotype has just a few counts. The V call is TRBV27, the J call TRBJ1-6; 9 bases match TRBD1. CDR3 size: 19 residues. CDR1 MNHEY and CDR2 SMNVEV come from the germline V gene (reference sequence). V was pared by 0 bases and J by 7 bases, with 13 bases of the junction left unmatched. CDR3 sequence: CASSLSSSGQGSRNSPLHF. CDR3 sequence (DNA): TGTGCCAGCAGTTTATCTAGTTCGGGACAGGGTAGTCGGAATTCACCCCTCCACTTT.